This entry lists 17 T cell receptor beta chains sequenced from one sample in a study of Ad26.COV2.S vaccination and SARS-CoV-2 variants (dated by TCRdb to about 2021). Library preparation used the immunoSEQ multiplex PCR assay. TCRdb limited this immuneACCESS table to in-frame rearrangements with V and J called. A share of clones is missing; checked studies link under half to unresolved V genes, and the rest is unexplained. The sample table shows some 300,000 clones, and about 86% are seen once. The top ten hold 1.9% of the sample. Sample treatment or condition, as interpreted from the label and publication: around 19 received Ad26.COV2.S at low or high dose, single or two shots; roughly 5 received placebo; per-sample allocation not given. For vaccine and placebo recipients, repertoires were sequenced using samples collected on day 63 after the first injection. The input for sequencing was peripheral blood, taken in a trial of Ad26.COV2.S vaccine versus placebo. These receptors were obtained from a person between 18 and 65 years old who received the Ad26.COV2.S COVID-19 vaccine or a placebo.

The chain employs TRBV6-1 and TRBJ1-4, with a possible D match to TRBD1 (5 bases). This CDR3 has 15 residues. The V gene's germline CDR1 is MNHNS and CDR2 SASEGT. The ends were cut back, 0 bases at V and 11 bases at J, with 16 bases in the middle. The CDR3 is CASSEAWQGLGKLFF. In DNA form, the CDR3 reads TGTGCCAGCAGTGAAGCCTGGCAGGGCCTCGGGAAACTGTTTTTT.

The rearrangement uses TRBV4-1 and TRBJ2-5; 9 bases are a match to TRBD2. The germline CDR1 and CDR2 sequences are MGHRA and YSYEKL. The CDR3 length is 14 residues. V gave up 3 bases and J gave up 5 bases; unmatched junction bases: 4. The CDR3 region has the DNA TGCGCCAGCAGCCAGAGCGGGGGGACGGAGACCCAGTACTTC. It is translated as CASSQSGGTETQYF.

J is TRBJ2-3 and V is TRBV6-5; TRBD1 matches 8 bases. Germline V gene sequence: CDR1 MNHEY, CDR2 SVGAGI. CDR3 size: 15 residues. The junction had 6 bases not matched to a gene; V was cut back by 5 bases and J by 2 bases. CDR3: CASSQRDRITDTQYF. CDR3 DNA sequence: TGTGCCAGCAGTCAACGGGACAGGATCACAGATACGCAGTATTTT.

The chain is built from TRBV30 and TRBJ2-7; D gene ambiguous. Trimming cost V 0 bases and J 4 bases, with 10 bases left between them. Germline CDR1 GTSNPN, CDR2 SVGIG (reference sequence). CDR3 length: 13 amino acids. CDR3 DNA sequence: TGTGCCTGGAGTGTAGACTCCAGATACGAGCAGTACTTC. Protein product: CAWSVDSRYEQYF.

The CDR3 region is CAWSVDLVGTDTQYF. As DNA, the CDR3 is TGTGCCTGGAGTGTAGATTTAGTCGGGACAGATACGCAGTATTTT. The rearrangement uses TRBV30 and TRBJ2-3; D gene unclear. The CDR3 has 15 amino acids. Germline V gene sequence: CDR1 GTSNPN, CDR2 SVGIG (reference sequence). Trimming pared 0 bases from V and 3 bases from J, leaving 13 bases between.

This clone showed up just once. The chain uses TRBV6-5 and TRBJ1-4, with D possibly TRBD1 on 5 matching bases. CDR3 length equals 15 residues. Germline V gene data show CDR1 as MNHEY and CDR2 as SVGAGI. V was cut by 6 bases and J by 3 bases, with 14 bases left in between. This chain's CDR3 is CASRHRQNSNEKLFF. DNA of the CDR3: TGTGCCAGCAGACATCGACAGAACTCTAATGAAAAACTGTTTTTT.

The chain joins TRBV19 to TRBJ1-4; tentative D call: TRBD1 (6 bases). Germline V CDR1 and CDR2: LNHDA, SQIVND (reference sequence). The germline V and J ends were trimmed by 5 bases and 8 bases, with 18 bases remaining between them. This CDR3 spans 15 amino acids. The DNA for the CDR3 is TGTGCCAGTAGTCCCGGGGGCAGGGGACGAGAAAAACTGTTTTTT. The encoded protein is CASSPGGRGREKLFF.

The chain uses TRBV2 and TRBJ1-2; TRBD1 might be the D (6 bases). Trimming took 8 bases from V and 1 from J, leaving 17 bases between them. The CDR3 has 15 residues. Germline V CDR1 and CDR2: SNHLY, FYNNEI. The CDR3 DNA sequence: TGTGCCAGCCAGGGAAGGACAGTGGGTAACTATGGCTACACCTTC. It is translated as CASQGRTVGNYGYTF.

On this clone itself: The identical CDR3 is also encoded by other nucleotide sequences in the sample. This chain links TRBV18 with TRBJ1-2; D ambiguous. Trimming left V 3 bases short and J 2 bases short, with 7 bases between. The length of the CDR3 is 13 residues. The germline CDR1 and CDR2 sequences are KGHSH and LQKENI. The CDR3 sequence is CASSPDPNYGYTF. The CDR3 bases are TGTGCCAGCTCACCTGATCCGAACTATGGCTACACCTTC.

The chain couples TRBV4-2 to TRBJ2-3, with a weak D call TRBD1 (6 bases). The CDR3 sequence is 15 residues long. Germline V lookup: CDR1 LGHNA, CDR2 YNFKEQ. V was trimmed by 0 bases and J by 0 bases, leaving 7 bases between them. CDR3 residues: CASSQEGASTDTQYF. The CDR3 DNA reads TGTGCCAGCAGCCAAGAGGGGGCTAGCACAGATACGCAGTATTTT.

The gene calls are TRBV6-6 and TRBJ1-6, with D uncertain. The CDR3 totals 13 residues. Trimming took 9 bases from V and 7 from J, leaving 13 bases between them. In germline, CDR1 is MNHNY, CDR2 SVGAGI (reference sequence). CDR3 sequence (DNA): TGTGCCAGTTGGTCCTGGGGAAATTCACCCCTCCACTTT. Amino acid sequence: CASWSWGNSPLHF.

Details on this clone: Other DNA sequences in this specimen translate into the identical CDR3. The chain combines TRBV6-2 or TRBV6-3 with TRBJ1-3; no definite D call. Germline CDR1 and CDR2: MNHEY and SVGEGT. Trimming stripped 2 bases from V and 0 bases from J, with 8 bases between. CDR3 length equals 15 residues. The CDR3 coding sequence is TGTGCCAGCAGTTACGGCAGCTTCTCTGGAAACACCATATATTTT. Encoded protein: CASSYGSFSGNTIYF.

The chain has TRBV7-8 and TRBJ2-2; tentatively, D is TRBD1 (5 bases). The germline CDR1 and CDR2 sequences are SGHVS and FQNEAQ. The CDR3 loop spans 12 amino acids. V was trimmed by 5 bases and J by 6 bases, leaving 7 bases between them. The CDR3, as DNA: TGTGCCAGCAGCCCAGGGCCCGGGGAGCTGTTTTTT. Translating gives CASSPGPGELFF.

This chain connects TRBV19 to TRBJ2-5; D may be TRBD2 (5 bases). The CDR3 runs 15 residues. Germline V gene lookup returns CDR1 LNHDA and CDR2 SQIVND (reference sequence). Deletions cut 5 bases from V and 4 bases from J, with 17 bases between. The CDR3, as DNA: TGTGCCAGTAGTCCCGGACTGAGGGCGAGAGAGACCCAGTACTTC. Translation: CASSPGLRARETQYF.

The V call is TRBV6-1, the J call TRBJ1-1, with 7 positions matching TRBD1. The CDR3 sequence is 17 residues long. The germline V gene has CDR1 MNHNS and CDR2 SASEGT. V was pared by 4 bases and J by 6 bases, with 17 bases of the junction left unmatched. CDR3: CASSASGQALRRAEAFF. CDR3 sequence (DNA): TGTGCCAGCAGTGCATCCGGACAGGCCCTTAGAAGGGCTGAAGCTTTCTTT.

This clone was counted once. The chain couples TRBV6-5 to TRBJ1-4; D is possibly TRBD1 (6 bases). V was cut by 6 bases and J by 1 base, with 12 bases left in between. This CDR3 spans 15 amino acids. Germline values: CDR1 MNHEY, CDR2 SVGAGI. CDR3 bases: TGTGCCAGCAGCCTAAACAGGGAAACTAATGAAAAACTGTTTTTT. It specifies CASSLNRETNEKLFF.

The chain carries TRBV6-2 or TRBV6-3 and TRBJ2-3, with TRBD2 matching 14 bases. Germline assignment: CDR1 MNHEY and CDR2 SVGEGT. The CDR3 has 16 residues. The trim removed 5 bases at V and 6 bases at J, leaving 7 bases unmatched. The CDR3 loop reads CASSRLAGGLTDTQYF. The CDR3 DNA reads TGTGCCAGCAGTCGACTAGCGGGGGGGCTGACGGATACGCAGTATTTT.